This T cell receptor (beta chain) was sequenced for a study of a mutant IDH1 vaccine in newly diagnosed glioma. Background on the study: Scheduled for weeks 1, 3, 5, 7, 11, 15, 19 and 23, eight vaccinations were given to patients. Treated patients showed a male proportion of roughly 60%, a female proportion of 37.5%, and a mean age of around 39 years. First vaccine doses came 4-6 weeks after radiotherapy alone, or with temozolomide cycles.

Assay used: immunoSEQ multiplex PCR; TCRdb lists only in-frame clones, some missing. The sample records about 60,000 clones, 80% to 90% being singletons. Germline lookup yields CDR1 SQVTM and CDR2 ANQGSEA. There are 12 residues in the CDR3. V lost 5 bases, J lost 0 bases, and 6 bases lay in between. Time point of the sample: week 5, during vaccination. What each vaccine dose contained was 300 ug of mutant IDH1 20-mer peptide, accompanied by topical imiquimod. The donor cohort comprised cases of new WHO grade 3 or 4 IDH1-mutant, ATRX-lost astrocytoma. This clone was observed once. The antigen is undetermined.

The origin of this receptor is a woman aged 50 to 65 with glioma. The V gene is TRBV29-1, the J gene TRBJ2-3; the D is unclear. Specimen: PBMCs, collected from a glioma patient whose treatment included an IDH1 peptide vaccine. The DNA for the CDR3 is TGCAGCGTTCAGCTCAGCACAGATACGCAGTATTTT. It is translated as CSVQLSTDTQYF.